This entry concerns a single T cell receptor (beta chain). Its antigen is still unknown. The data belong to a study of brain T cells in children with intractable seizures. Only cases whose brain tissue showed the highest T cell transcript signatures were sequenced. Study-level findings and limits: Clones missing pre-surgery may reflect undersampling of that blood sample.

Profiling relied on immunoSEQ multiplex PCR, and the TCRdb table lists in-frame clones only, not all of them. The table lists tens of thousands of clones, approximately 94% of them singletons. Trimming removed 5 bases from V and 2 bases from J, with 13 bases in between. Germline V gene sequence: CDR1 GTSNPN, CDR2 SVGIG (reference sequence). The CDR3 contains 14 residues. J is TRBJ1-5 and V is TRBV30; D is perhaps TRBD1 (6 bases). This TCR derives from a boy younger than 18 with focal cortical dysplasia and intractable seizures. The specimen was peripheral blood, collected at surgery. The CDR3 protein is CAWGGQGGNQPQHF. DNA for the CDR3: TGTGCCTGGGGGGGGCAGGGAGGCAATCAGCCCCAGCATTTT.